A single sample is the source of the 4 T cell receptor beta chains below, sequenced in a study of blood T cell repertoires in COVID-19. The assay was immunoSEQ multiplex PCR, and TCRdb's table has in-frame clones only and misses some. The table includes tens of thousands of clones, approximately 85% detected once. The sample consisted of peripheral blood. The receptors were gathered from a human donor in a cohort sampled during active COVID-19.

The chain has TRBV29-1 and TRBJ1-3; 8 positions agree with TRBD1. The germline CDR1 and CDR2 sequences are SQVTM and ANQGSEA. V lost 3 bases and J lost 4; bases outside the gene matches: 5. CDR3 length equals 14 residues. As DNA, the CDR3 is TGCAGCGTTGATGGACAGGGAGGGGGAAACACCATATATTTT. Translation: CSVDGQGGGNTIYF.

The rearrangement links TRBV24-1 to TRBJ2-1; D gene unclear. CDR1 is KGHDR, CDR2 SFDVKD, per germline. V was pared by 4 bases and J by 12 bases, with 18 bases between. The CDR3 extends over 14 amino acids. CDR3 residues: CATSELAEQVGQFF. The DNA for the CDR3 is TGTGCCACCAGTGAACTGGCCGAGCAGGTGGGGCAGTTCTTC.

A single count supports this clone. The chain recombines TRBV7-2 with TRBJ1-3; weak D call: TRBD1 (5 bases). This CDR3 has 14 amino acids. The V gene lost 5 bases and the J gene lost 5 bases, with 13 bases spanning the gap. Germline CDR1 and CDR2: SGHTA and FQGNSA. CDR3 region: CASSRQGSRNTIYF. Written as DNA, the CDR3 is TGTGCCAGCAGCCGCCAGGGTTCAAGAAACACCATATATTTT.

The genes are TRBV27 and TRBJ1-1; D possibly corresponds to TRBD1 (6 bases). The length of the CDR3 is 15 residues. Trimming took 1 base from V and 0 from J, leaving 9 bases between them. CDR1 and CDR2 from the germline V gene are MNHEY and SMNVEV (reference sequence). The CDR3 region is CASSLFGQLNTEAFF. DNA of the CDR3: TGTGCCAGCAGTTTATTCGGACAGCTGAACACTGAAGCTTTCTTT.